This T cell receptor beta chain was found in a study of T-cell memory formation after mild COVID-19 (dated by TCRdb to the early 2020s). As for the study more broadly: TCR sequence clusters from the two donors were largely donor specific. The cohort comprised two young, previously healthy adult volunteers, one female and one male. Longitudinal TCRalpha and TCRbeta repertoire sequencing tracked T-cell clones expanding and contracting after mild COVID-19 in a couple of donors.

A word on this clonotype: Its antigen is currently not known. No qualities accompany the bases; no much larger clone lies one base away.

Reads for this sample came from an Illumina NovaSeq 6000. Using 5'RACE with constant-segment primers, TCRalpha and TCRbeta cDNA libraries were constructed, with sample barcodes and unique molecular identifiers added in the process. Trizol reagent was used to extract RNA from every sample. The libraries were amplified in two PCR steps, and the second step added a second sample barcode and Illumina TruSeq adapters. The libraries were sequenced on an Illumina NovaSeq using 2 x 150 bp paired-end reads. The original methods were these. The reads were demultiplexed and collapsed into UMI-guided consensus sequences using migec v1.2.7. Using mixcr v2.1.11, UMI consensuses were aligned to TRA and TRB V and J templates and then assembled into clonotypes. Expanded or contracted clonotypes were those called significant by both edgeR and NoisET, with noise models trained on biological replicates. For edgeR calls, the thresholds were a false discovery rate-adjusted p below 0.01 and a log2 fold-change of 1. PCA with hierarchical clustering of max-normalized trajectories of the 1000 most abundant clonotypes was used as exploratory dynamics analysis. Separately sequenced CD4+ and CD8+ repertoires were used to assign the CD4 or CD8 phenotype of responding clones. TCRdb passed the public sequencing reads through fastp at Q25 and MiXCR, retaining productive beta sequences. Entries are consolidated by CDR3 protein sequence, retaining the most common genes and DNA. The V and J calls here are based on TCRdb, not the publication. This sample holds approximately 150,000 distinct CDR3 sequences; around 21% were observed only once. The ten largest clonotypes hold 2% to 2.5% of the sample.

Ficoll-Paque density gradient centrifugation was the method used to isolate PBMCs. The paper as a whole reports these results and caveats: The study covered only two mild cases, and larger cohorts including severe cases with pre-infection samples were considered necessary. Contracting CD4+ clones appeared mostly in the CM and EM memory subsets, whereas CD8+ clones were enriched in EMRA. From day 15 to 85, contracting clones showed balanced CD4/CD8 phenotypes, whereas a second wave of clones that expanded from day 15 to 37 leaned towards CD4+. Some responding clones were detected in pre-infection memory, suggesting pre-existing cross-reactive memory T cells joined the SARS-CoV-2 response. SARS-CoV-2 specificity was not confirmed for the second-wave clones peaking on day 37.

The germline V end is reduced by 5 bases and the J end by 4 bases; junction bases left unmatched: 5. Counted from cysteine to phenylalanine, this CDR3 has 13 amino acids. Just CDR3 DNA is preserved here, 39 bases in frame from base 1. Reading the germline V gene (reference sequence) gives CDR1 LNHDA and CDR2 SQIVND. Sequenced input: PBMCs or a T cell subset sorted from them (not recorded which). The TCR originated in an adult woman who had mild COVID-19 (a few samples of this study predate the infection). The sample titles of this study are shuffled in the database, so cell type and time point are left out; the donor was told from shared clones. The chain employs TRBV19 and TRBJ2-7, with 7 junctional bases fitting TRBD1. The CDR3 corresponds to CASSVQQGYEQYF. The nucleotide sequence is TGTGCCAGTAGTGTTCAACAGGGGTACGAGCAGTACTTC.